This T cell receptor beta chain was captured in a study of T cells in Graves' hyperthyroidism and ophthalmopathy. This clonotype showed up just a few times. Amplification of TCR beta CDR3 regions used RNA as the template. HTBI primers drove first-round RT-PCR of the TCR CDR3. TCRdb used MiXCR to reprocess the multiplex PCR reads, holding one entry per CDR3 protein. This table has hundreds of thousands of distinct CDR3 sequences, around 15% appearing once. This clonotype was obtained from a woman aged 25 to 39 with Graves' hyperthyroidism. What was sequenced was blood.

In DNA, the CDR3 is TGTGCCAGCAGTGCCGCGACAGGGGGAAATTCACCCCTCCACTTT. Translating it yields CASSAATGGNSPLHF. V and J are TRBV6-1 and TRBJ1-6; TRBD1 aligns across 9 bases. The CDR3 contains 15 residues. Germline lookup yields CDR1 MNHNS and CDR2 SASEGT. Unmatched junction bases numbered 5, after V lost 4 bases and J lost 7 bases.